These 3 T cell receptor beta chains were all obtained from the same sample, sequenced in a study of T cell responses to AZD1222 COVID-19 vaccine. TCRdb's table, derived via immunoSEQ multiplex PCR, lists solely in-frame clones and lacks some. Among fewer than 130,000 clones listed, 92% were seen once. Sequencing used peripheral blood, obtained 28 days after the second AZD1222 dose. Receptor source: an adult who received the AZD1222 COVID-19 vaccine.

The table lists this clone with a few counts. The chain is built from TRBV4-1 and TRBJ2-2; D not certain. V was trimmed by 1 base and J by 2 bases, leaving 14 bases between them. Germline V gene data show CDR1 as MGHRA and CDR2 as YSYEKL. This CDR3 has 17 amino acids. Here the CDR3 reads CASSQGLFLSNTGELFF. CDR3 nucleotide sequence: TGCGCCAGCAGCCAAGGACTTTTCCTATCTAACACCGGGGAGCTGTTTTTT.

The V call is TRBV7-2, the J call TRBJ2-7, with D possibly matching TRBD2 (5 bases). The CDR3 runs 15 residues. V gave up 1 base and J gave up 9 bases, with 19 bases separating them. Per the germline V gene, CDR1 is SGHTA and CDR2 is FQGNSA. CDR3 coding DNA: TGTGCCAGCAGCTTAGGGGTAGGACTCGCGGTGTGGCAGTACTTC. Its protein is CASSLGVGLAVWQYF.

The rearrangement uses TRBV20-1 and TRBJ1-2; D uncertain. This CDR3 is built from 15 residues. The V gene's germline CDR1 is DFQATT and CDR2 SNEGSKA (reference sequence). Trimming took 3 bases from V and 8 from J, leaving 22 bases between them. The CDR3 DNA is TGCAGTGCTAGTGCTAAAGGCTGGCCTATGGTAGGCTACACCTTC. Protein sequence: CSASAKGWPMVGYTF.